One and the same sample provided the 14 T cell receptor beta chains below, sequenced in a study of blood T cell repertoires in COVID-19. Some clones are missing from TCRdb's copy, which holds only in-frame ones; the method was immunoSEQ multiplex PCR. The profile shows tens of thousands of clones, 83% of them singletons. Sequenced sample: peripheral blood. These receptors originate from a man aged 25-40 years with COVID-19, enrolled during active disease.

This clone was counted a few times. This specimen includes other DNA sequences encoding the same CDR3. V usage is TRBV19 and J usage is TRBJ1-5; possibly TRBD1 for D (6 bases). Germline CDR1 reads LNHDA; CDR2 reads SQIVND (reference sequence). The V gene lost 7 bases and the J gene lost 4 bases, with 17 bases spanning the gap. The CDR3 consists of 15 residues. DNA for the CDR3: TGTGCCAGTATGCTAGGGGGGGGCGGGAATCAGCCCCAGCATTTT. It translates to CASMLGGGGNQPQHF.

This sequence joins TRBV7-8 and TRBJ2-1; 14 nucleotides line up with TRBD2. Trimming took 5 bases from V and 7 from J; bases not matched to a gene: 10. CDR1 and CDR2 (germline): SGHVS, FQNEAQ. CDR3 length: 17 residues. CDR3 region: CASSKRPGLAGENEQFF. The CDR3 bases are TGTGCCAGCAGCAAAAGGCCGGGACTAGCGGGAGAAAATGAGCAGTTCTTC.

The chain uses TRBV6-5 and TRBJ1-2, with 9 positions matching TRBD1. Losses at the gene ends were 0 bases for V and 4 bases for J; bases not matched to a gene: 3. Germline V gives CDR1 MNHEY, CDR2 SVGAGI. CDR3 length: 15 residues. DNA for the CDR3: TGTGCCAGCAGTTACTCGGGACAGGGAACCTATGGCTACACCTTC. Its translation is CASSYSGQGTYGYTF.

The gene calls are TRBV2 and TRBJ1-1; TRBD1 matches 7 bases. Germline values: CDR1 SNHLY, CDR2 FYNNEI. This CDR3 region has 14 residues. The V gene end was trimmed by 5 bases and the J gene end by 1 base; junction bases not matched to a gene: 4. The DNA for the CDR3 is TGTGCCAGCAGTCTCGACAGGGCGAACACTGAAGCTTTCTTT. Translation gives CASSLDRANTEAFF.

The rearrangement joins TRBV6-4 to TRBJ2-2, with a possible D match to TRBD2 (6 bases). The CDR3 has 15 residues. V was pared by 8 bases and J by 4 bases, with 17 bases between. CDR1 is MRHNA, CDR2 SNTAGT, per germline. The CDR3 DNA reads as TGTGCCAGCTCCCTGACCCAGGGAGGCACCGGGGAGCTGTTTTTT. Its protein is CASSLTQGGTGELFF.

The rearrangement links TRBV5-5 to TRBJ2-2; D perhaps matches TRBD1 (5 bases). The length of the CDR3 is 14 residues. Germline CDR1 is SGHKS and CDR2 is YYEKEE (reference sequence). Between the trimmed V and J ends, which lost 4 bases and 6 bases, there was a span of 13 bases. The CDR3 sequence is CASSPDRWSGELFF. The CDR3 nucleotides are TGTGCCAGCAGCCCTGACAGATGGTCCGGGGAGCTGTTTTTT.

The rearrangement links TRBV28 to TRBJ1-1; no clear D gene. Germline V gives CDR1 MDHEN, CDR2 SYDVKM. Trimming left V 5 bases short and J 1 base short, with 11 bases between. The CDR3 is made up of 14 amino acids. The CDR3, as DNA: TGTGCCAGCAGTCCGGGCGGGAGGAACACTGAAGCTTTCTTT. Its translation: CASSPGGRNTEAFF.

This chain uses TRBV11-2 with TRBJ1-3, with 7 bases matching TRBD1. Germline CDR1 reads SGHAT; CDR2 reads FQNNGV. With V trimmed by 6 bases and J by 7 bases, 12 bases remained unmatched. The CDR3 spans 15 residues. This chain's CDR3 is CASSSAGQEWNTIYF. The CDR3, as DNA: TGTGCCAGCAGTTCGGCCGGACAGGAGTGGAACACCATATATTTT.

This clone appeared a single time. The CDR3 is CADITGTQETQYF. The CDR3, as DNA: TGTGCCGATATTACAGGGACCCAAGAGACCCAGTACTTC. J is TRBJ2-5 and V is TRBV14, with D possibly TRBD1 on 6 matching bases. Per the germline V gene, CDR1 is SGHDN and CDR2 is FVKESK. V lost 11 bases, J lost 1 base, and 14 bases lay in between. The CDR3 totals 13 residues.

The rearrangement uses TRBV28 and TRBJ2-4; D not certain. Trimming removed 3 bases from V and 7 bases from J, with 7 bases in between. Germline CDR1 is MDHEN and CDR2 is SYDVKM. This CDR3 is 12 amino acids long. CDR3 coding DNA: TGTGCCAGCAGTTTTGCAGCGAACATTCAGTACTTC. Translating gives CASSFAANIQYF.

This clone appeared a single time. The chain links TRBV6-5 to TRBJ2-7, with TRBD2 as a possible D gene (6 bases). V was cut by 8 bases and J by 2 bases, with 13 bases left in between. Germline loops: CDR1 MNHEY, CDR2 SVGAGI. CDR3 length equals 13 residues. CDR3 coding DNA: TGTGCCAGCTGGCGGGGAGGACCCTACGAGCAGTACTTC. Protein: CASWRGGPYEQYF.

The rearrangement uses TRBV28 and TRBJ1-2; no clear D. The CDR3 spans 12 residues. V gave up 8 bases and J gave up 4 bases, with 11 bases separating them. CDR1 MDHEN and CDR2 SYDVKM come from the germline V gene. CDR3 amino acids: CASRRAGYGYTF. CDR3 DNA: TGTGCCAGCCGCCGGGCGGGCTATGGCTACACCTTC.

This clone was picked up one time. The V call is TRBV18, the J call TRBJ2-2; 10 bases fit TRBD1. The germline V gene encodes CDR1 KGHSH and CDR2 LQKENI. Germline trimming cut 5 bases from V and 4 bases from J; bases unmatched to any gene: 7. The CDR3 runs 16 residues. CDR3 nucleotides: TGTGCCAGCTCAGCGACAGGGGGCGGAGGCACCGGGGAGCTGTTTTTT. As protein: CASSATGGGGTGELFF.

This clone was seen more than once but under ten times. The genes are TRBV7-6 and TRBJ1-4, with 9 bases aligning to TRBD1. CDR3 length: 16 residues. The J segment lost 8 bases and the V segment lost 0 bases, leaving 7 bases of the junction unmatched. Germline V gene sequence: CDR1 SGHVS, CDR2 FNYEAQ. The CDR3 sequence: CASSLAPGQGGEKLFF. The CDR3 DNA sequence: TGTGCCAGCAGCTTAGCCCCGGGACAGGGCGGGGAAAAACTGTTTTTT.